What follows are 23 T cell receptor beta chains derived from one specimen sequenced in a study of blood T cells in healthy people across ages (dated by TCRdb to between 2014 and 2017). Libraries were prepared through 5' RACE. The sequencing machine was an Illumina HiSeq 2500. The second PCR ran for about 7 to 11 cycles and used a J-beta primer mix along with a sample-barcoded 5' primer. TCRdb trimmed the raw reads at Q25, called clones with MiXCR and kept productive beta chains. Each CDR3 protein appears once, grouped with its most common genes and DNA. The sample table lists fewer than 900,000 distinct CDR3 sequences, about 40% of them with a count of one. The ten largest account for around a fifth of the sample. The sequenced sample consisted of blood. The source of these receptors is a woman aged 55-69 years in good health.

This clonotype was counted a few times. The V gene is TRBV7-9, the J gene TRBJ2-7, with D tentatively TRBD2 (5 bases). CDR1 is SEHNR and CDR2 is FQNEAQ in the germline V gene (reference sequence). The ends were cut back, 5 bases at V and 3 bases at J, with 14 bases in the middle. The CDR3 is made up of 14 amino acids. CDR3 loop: CASSPIGGFYEQYF. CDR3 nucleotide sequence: TGTGCCAGCAGCCCGATCGGCGGGTTCTACGAGCAGTACTTC.

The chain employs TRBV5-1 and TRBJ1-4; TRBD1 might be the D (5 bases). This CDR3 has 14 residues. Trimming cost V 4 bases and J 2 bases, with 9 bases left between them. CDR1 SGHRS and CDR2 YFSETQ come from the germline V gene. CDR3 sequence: CASSLRQTNEKLFF. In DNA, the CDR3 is TGCGCCAGCAGCCTAAGACAGACTAATGAAAAACTGTTTTTT.

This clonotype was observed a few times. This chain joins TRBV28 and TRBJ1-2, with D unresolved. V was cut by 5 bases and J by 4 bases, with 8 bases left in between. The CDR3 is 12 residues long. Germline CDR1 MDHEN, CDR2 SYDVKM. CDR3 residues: CASSRPIYGYTF. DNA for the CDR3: TGTGCCAGCAGTAGACCCATCTATGGCTACACCTTC.

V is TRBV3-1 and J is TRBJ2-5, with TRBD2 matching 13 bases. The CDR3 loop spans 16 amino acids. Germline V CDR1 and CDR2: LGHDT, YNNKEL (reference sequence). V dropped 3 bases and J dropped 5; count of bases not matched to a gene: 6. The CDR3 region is CASSHALGLAGETQYF. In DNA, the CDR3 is TGTGCCAGCAGCCACGCTCTGGGACTAGCGGGGGAGACCCAGTACTTC.

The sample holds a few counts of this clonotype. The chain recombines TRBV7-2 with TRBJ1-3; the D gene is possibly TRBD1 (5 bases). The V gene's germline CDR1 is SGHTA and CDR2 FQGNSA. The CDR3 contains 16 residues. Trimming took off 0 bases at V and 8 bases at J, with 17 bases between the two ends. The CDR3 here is CASSLAVQGSPDTIYF. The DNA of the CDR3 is TGTGCCAGCAGCTTAGCTGTCCAGGGATCGCCGGACACCATATATTTT.

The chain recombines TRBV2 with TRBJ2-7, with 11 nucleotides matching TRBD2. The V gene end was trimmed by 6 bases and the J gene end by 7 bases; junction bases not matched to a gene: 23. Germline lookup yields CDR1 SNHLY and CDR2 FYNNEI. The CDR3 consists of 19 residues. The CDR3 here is CASRGTGVYSGRAVNEQYF. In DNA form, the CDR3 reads TGTGCCAGCAGGGGCACAGGGGTCTATAGCGGGAGGGCAGTCAATGAGCAGTACTTC.

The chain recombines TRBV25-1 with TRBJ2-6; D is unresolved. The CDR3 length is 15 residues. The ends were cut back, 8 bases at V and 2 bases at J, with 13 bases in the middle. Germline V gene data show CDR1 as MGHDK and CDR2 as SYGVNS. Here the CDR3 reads CASAKHGAGANVLTF. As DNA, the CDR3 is TGTGCCAGCGCCAAACATGGAGCTGGGGCCAACGTCCTGACTTTC. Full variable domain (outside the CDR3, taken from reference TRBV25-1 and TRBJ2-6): EADIYQTPRYLVIGTGKKITLECSQTMGHDKMYWYQQDPGMELHLIHYSYGVNSTEKGDLSSESTVSRIRTEHFPLTLESARPSHTSQYLCASAKHGAGANVLTFGAGSRLTVL.

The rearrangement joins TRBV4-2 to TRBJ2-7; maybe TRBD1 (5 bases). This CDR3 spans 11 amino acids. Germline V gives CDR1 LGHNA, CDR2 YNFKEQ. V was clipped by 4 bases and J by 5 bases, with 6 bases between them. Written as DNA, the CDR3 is TGTGCCAGCAGCCGCAGGGACGAGCAGTACTTC. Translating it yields CASSRRDEQYF.

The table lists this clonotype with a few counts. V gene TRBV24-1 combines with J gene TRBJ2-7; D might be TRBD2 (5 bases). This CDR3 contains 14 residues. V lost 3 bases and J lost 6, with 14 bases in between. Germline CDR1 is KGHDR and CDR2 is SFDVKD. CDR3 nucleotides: TGTGCCACCAGTGATAGTACTAGTAACCTCGAGCAGTACTTC. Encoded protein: CATSDSTSNLEQYF.

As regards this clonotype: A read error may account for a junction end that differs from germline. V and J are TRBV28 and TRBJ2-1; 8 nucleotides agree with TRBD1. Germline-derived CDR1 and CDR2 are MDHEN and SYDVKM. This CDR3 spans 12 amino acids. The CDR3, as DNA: TGTGCCGGCAGACAGGGGCTCGGTGAGCAGTTCTTC. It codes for CAGRQGLGEQFF. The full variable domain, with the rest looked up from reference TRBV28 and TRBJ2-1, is DVKVTQSSRYLVKRTGEKVFLECVQDMDHENMFWYRQDPGLGLRLIYFSYDVKMKEKGDIPEGYSVSREKKERFSLILESASTNQTSMYLCAGRQGLGEQFFGPGTRLTVL.

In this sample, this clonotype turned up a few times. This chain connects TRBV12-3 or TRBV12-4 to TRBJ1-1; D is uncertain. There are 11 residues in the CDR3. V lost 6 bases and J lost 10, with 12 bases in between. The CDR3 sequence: CASRLGLVAFF. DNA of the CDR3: TGTGCCAGCAGACTAGGTCTCGTAGCTTTCTTT.

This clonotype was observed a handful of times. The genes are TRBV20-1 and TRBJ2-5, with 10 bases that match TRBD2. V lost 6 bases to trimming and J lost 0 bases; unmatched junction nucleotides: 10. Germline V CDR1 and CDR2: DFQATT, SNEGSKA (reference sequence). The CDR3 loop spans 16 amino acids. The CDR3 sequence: CSATGLAVFYQETQYF. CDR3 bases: TGCAGTGCAACCGGACTAGCGGTCTTTTACCAAGAGACCCAGTACTTC.

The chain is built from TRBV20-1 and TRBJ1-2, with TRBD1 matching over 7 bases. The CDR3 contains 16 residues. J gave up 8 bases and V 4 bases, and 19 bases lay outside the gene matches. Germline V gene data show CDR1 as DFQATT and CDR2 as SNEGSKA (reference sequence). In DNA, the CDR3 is TGCAGTGCTACCCCCGAAACAGGGGCGGACTGGACAGGCTACACCTTC. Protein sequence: CSATPETGADWTGYTF.

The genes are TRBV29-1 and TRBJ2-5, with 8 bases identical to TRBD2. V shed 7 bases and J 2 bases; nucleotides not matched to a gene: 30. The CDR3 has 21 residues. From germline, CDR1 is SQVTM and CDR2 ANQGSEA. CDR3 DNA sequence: TGCAGCGGGGCCCTCTTAAGCGGGAGAGGGAGGCCCCTCGGTTTTCAAGAGACCCAGTACTTC. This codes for CSGALLSGRGRPLGFQETQYF.

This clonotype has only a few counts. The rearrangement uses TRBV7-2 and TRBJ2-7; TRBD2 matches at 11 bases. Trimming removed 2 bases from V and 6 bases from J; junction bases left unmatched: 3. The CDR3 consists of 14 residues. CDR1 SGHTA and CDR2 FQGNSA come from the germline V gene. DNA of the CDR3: TGTGCCAGCAGCTTATTAGCGGGAGGGAGCGAGCAGTACTTC. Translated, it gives CASSLLAGGSEQYF.

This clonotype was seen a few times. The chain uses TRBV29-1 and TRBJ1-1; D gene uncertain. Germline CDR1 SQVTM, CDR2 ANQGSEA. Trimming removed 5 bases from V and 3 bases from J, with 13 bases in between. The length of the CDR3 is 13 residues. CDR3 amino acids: CSVLNHRDTEAFF. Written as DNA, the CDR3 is TGCAGCGTTCTCAACCACCGGGACACTGAAGCTTTCTTT.

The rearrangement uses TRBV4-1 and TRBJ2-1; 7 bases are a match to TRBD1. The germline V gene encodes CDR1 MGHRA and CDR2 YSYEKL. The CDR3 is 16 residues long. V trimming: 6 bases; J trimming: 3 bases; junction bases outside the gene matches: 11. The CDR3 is CASRRDPNRGYNEQFF. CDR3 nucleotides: TGCGCCAGCAGACGAGATCCGAACAGGGGCTACAATGAGCAGTTCTTC.

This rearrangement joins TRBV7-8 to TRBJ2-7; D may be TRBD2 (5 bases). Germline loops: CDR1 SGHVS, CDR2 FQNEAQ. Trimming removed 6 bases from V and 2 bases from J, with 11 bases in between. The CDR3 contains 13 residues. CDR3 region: CASRHEGPYEQYF. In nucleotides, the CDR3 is TGTGCCAGCAGACACGAGGGTCCCTACGAGCAGTACTTC.

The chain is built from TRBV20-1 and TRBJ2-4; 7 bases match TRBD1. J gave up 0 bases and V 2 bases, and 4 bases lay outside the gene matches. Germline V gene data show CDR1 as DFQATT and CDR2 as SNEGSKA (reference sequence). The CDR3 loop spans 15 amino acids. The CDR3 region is CSARKTGLAKNIQYF. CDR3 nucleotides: TGCAGTGCTAGAAAGACAGGGTTAGCCAAAAACATTCAGTACTTC.

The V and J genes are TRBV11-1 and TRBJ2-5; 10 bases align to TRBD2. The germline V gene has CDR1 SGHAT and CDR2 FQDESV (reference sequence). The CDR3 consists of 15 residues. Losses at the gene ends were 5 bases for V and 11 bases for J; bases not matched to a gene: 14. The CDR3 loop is CASSRGLAEGDEQYF. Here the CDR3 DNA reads TGTGCCAGCAGCCGCGGACTAGCGGAGGGCGATGAGCAGTACTTC.

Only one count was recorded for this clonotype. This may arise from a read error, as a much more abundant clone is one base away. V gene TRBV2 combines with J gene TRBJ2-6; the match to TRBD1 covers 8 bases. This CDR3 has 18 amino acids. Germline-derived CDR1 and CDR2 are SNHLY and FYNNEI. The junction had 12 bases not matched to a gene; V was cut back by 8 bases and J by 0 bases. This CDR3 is CASYQGATYFSGANVLTF. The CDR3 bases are TGTGCCAGCTACCAGGGGGCTACCTATTTCTCTGGGGCCAACGTCCTGACTTTC.

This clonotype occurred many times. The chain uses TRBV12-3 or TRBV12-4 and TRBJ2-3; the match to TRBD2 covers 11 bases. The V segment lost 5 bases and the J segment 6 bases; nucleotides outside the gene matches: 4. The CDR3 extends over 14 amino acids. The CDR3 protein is CASSQSSGRDTQYF. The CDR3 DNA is TGTGCCAGCAGTCAATCTAGCGGGAGGGATACGCAGTATTTT.

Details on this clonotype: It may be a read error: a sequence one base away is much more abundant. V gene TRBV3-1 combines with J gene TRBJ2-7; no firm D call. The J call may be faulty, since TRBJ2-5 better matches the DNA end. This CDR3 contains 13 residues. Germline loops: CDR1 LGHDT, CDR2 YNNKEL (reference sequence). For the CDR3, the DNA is TGTACCAGCAGCCAAGATACAGTCGGGACCCAGTACTTC. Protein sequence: CTSSQDTVGTQYF.